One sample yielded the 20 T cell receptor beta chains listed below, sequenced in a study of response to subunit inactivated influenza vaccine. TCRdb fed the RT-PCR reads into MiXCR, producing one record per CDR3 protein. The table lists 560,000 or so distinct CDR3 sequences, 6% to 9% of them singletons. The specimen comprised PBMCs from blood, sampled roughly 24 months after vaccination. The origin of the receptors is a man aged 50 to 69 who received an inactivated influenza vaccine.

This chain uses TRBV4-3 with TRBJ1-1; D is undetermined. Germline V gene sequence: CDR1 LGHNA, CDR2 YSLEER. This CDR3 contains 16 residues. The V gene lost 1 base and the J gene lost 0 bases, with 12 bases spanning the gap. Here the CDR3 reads CASSQAFLRMNTEAFF. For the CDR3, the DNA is TGCGCCAGCAGCCAAGCGTTCCTCAGAATGAACACTGAAGCTTTCTTT.

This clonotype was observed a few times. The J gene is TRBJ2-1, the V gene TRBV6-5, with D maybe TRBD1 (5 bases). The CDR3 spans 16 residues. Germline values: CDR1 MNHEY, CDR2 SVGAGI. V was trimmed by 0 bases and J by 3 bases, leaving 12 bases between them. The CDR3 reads CASSYSGQGYYNEQFF. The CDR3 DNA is TGTGCCAGCAGTTACTCTGGGCAGGGTTACTACAATGAGCAGTTCTTC.

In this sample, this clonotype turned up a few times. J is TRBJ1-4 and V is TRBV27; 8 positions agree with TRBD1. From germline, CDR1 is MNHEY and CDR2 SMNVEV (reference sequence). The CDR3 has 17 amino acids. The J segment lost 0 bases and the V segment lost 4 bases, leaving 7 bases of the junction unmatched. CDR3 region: CASSYRDRTSTNEKLFF. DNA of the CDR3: TGTGCCAGCAGTTACCGGGACAGGACCTCAACTAATGAAAAACTGTTTTTT.

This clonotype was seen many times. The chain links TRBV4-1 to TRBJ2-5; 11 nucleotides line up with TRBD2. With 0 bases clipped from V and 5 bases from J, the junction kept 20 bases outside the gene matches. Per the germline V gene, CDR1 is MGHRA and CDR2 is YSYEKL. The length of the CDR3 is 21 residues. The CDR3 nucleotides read TGCGCCAGCAGCCAAGAACTTACAGGGGTTGGGGCTAGCGGGAGGAGGGAGACCCAGTACTTC. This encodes CASSQELTGVGASGRRETQYF.

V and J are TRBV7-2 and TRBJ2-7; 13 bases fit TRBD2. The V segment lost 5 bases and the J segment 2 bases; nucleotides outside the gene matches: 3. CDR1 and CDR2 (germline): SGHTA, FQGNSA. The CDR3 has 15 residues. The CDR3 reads CASSNGLAGAYEQYF. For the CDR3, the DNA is TGTGCCAGCAGCAATGGACTAGCGGGAGCCTACGAGCAGTACTTC.

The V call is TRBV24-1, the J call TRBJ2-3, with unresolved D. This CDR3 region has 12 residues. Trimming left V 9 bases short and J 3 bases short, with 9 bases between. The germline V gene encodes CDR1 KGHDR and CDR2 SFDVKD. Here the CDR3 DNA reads TGTGCCACCGCATCTACTACAGATACGCAGTATTTT. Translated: CATASTTDTQYF.

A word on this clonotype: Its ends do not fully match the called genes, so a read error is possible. DNA for the CDR3: TGTGCCAGCAACTTAGCGTCCGGACTAGCGGGAGCCTCCTACGAGCAGTACTTC. Translating gives CASNLASGLAGASYEQYF. The gene calls are TRBV11-1 and TRBJ2-7; 13 nucleotides align to TRBD2. Per the germline V gene, CDR1 is SGHAT and CDR2 is FQDESV (reference sequence). This CDR3 region has 18 residues.

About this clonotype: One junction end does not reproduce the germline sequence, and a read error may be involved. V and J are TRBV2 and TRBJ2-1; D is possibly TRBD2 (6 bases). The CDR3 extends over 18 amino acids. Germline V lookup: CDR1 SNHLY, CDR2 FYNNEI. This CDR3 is CTSSSRRGGTSSYNEQFF. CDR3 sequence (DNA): TGTACCAGCAGTTCACGCCGGGGCGGGACGAGCTCCTACAATGAGCAGTTCTTC.

The CDR3 bases are TGTGCCAGCAGCCAAGGAAGGCAGGGGAGTGGAGGACTGTTTTTT. Amino acids: CASSQGRQGSGGLFF. The J gene is TRBJ1-4, the V gene TRBV14; possible D gene TRBD1, 6 bases. The V gene lost 1 base and the J gene lost 13 bases, with 19 bases spanning the gap. This CDR3 region has 15 residues. Germline V lookup: CDR1 SGHDN, CDR2 FVKESK.

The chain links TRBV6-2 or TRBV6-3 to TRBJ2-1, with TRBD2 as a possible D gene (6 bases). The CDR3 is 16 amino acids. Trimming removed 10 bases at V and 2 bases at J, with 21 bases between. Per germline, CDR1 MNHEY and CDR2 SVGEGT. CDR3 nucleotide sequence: TGTGCCACCCTATTTTCCGGGGGAGTCGCCTACAATGAGCAGTTCTTC. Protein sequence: CATLFSGGVAYNEQFF.

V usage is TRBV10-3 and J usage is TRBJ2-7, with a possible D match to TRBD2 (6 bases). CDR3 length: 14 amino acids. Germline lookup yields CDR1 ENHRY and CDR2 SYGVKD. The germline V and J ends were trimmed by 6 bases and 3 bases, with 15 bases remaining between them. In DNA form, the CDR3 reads TGTGCCATCAGCCAGGGAGGCCGTGGCTACGAGCAGTACTTC. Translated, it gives CAISQGGRGYEQYF.

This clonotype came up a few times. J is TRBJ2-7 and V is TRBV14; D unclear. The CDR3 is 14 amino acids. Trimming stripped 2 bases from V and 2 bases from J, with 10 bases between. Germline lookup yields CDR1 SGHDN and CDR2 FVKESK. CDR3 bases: TGTGCCAGCAGCCAACAACCAGGAACCTACGAGCAGTACTTC. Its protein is CASSQQPGTYEQYF.

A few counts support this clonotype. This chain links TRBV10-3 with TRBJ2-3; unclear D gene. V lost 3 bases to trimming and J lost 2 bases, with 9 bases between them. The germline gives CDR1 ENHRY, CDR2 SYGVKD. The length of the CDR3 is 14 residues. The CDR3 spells CAISDGQSTDTQYF. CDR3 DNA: TGTGCCATCAGTGATGGGCAGTCCACAGATACGCAGTATTTT.

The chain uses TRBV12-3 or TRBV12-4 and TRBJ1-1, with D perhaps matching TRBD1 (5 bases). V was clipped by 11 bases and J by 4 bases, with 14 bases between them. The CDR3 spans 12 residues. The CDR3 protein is CAGGTVATEAFF. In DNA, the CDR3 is TGTGCCGGTGGGACTGTGGCCACTGAAGCTTTCTTT.

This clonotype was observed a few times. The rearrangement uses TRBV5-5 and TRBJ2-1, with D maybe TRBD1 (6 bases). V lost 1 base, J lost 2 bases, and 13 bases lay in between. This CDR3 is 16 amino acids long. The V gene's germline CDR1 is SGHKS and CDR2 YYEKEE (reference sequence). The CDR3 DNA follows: TGTGCCAGCAGCTTGACCGGGACACTAGCCTACAATGAGCAGTTCTTC. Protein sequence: CASSLTGTLAYNEQFF. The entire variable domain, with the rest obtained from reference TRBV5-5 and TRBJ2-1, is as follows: DAGVTQSPTHLIKTRGQQVTLRCSPISGHKSVSWYQQVLGQGPQFIFQYYEKEERGRGNFPDRFSARQFPNYSSELNVNALLLGDSALYLCASSLTGTLAYNEQFFGPGTRLTVL.

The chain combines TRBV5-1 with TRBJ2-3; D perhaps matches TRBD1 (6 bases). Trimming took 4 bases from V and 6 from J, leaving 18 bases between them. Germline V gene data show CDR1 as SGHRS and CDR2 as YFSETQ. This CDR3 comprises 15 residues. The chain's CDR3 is CASSTRQARVDTQYF. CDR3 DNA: TGCGCCAGCAGCACCAGACAGGCTCGGGTGGATACGCAGTATTTT.

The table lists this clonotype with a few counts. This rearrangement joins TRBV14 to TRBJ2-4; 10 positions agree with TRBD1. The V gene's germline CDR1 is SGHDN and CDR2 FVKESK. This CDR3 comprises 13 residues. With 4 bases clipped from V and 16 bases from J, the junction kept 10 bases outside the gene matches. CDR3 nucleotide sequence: TGTGCCAGCAGCCTAACAGGGACAGGGGTCTGCTACTTC. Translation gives CASSLTGTGVCYF.

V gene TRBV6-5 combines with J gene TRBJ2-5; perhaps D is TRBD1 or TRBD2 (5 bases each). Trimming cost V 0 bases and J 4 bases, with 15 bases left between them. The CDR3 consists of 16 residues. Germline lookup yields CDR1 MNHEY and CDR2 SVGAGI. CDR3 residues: CASSYSGTSVTETQYF. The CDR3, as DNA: TGTGCCAGCAGTTACTCAGGGACCTCTGTGACAGAGACCCAGTACTTC.

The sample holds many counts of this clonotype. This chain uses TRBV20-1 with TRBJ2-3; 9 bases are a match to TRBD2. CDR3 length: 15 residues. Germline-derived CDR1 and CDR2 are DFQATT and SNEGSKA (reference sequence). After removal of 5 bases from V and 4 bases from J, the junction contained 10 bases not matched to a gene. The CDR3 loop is CSALPAGGWADTQYF. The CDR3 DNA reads TGCAGTGCTCTCCCCGCGGGAGGGTGGGCAGATACGCAGTATTTT.

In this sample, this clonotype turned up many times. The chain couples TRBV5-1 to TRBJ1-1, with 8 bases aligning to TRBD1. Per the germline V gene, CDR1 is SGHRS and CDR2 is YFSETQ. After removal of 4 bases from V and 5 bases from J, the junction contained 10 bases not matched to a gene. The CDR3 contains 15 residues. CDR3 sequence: CASSLGVQGGTEAFF. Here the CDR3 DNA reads TGCGCCAGCAGCCTTGGAGTACAGGGGGGAACTGAAGCTTTCTTT.